A selection of T cell receptor beta chains follows, all from one sample in a study of T cells in Graves' hyperthyroidism and ophthalmopathy. In TCRdb, the multiplex PCR reads were re-called with MiXCR into one record per CDR3 protein. The data show hundreds of thousands of distinct CDR3 sequences, approximately 14% seen once. Source material: blood. These receptors originate from a woman under 30 with Graves' hyperthyroidism. The CDR3 runs from the conserved cysteine through the conserved F or W. The D gene is left open where the match is weak. Only part of the rows carry a size: once, few, many, or a class if the clone is expanded.

j_call d_call clone_size v_call cdr3_length cdr3_nt cdr3_aa
TRBJ2-1 TRBD2 many TRBV29-1 13 TGCAGCGACTTGACTAGCGGGAGGTCTGAGCAGTTCTTC CSDLTSGRSEQFF
TRBJ2-1 TRBD2 - TRBV7-3 16 TGTGCCAGCAGACGCGGGGGGGGAATTGGCCCCAATGAGCAGTTCTTC CASRRGGGIGPNEQFF
TRBJ2-5 - many TRBV18 13 TGTGCCAGCTCACCACCGAGCAGAGAGACCCAGTACTTC CASSPPSRETQYF
TRBJ2-1 - - TRBV3-1 18 TGTGCCAGCAGCCAGCCAACCCCGGACGTCCCGTGGGGTTATGAGCAGTTCTTC CASSQPTPDVPWGYEQFF
TRBJ1-3 - - TRBV4-3 15 TGCGCCAGCAGCCAAGGACTGGCCTCTGGAAACACCATATATTTT CASSQGLASGNTIYF
TRBJ1-1 - many TRBV5-1 14 TGCGCCAGCAACAAAGTCGGCCAGGGAACTGAAGCTTTCTTT CASNKVGQGTEAFF
TRBJ1-4 - many TRBV20-1 14 TGCAGTGCCCCTGAGTGGACGGGAGATGAAAAACTGTTTTTT CSAPEWTGDEKLFF
TRBJ1-6 - - TRBV6-9 15 TGTGCCAGCAGTTATTCCAGGGTTTTTAATTCACTCCTCCACTTT CASSYSRVFNSLLHF
TRBJ1-3 - many TRBV18 15 TGTGCCAGCTCACAGGGTTTGAAGTCTGGAAACACCATATATTTT CASSQGLKSGNTIYF
TRBJ1-3 - - TRBV7-9 13 TGTGCCAGCGATGGAGGGGTCGGAAACACCATATATTTT CASDGGVGNTIYF
TRBJ2-5 - few TRBV5-1 13 TGCGCCAGCAGCTACAGGGCATCAGAGACCCAGTACTTC CASSYRASETQYF
TRBJ1-2 - many TRBV2 10 TGTGCCAGCAGTGTTGGTGGCTACACCTTC CASSVGGYTF
TRBJ2-3 TRBD2 once TRBV19 14 TGTGCCAGTGCACTAGCGGCTAGCACAGATACGCAGTATTTT CASALAASTDTQYF
TRBJ1-1 TRBD1 few TRBV5-6 13 TGTGCCAGCACAGGGGGCAAGGACACTGAAGCTTTCTTT CASTGGKDTEAFF
TRBJ2-1 - - TRBV10-3 14 TGTGCCATCAGATCTGATTCCTCCTACAATGAGCAGTTCTTC CAIRSDSSYNEQFF
TRBJ1-1 - few TRBV19 14 TGTGCCAGTAGTATAGTCCCCAGGGACGCTGAAGCTTTCTTT CASSIVPRDAEAFF
TRBJ1-2 - - TRBV6-5 14 TGTGCCAGCAGTTACTCGTCGACAGACTATGGCTACACCTTC CASSYSSTDYGYTF
TRBJ2-5 - many TRBV2 14 TGTGCCAGCAGTTACAAGTGGAACCAAGAGACCCAGTACTTC CASSYKWNQETQYF
TRBJ1-2 - - TRBV27 12 TGTGCCAGCGGGGTCGGGGGTGGCGGCTACACCTTC CASGVGGGGYTF
TRBJ1-6 - many TRBV9 15 TGTGCCAGCAGCGCCTTCGCGGGGGAGAATTCACCCCTCCACTTT CASSAFAGENSPLHF
TRBJ1-6 TRBD1 once TRBV10-3 15 TGTGCCATCAGTGGGCGGGACAGGGGTAATTCACCCCTCCACTTT CAISGRDRGNSPLHF
TRBJ2-1 - many TRBV7-6 15 TGTGCCAGCAGCCTCCGGGACTGGCAGGGCGATGAGCAGTTCTTC CASSLRDWQGDEQFF
TRBJ1-5 - few TRBV6-1 13 TGTGCCAGCAGTCTTAGCCACAATCAGCCCCAGCATTTT CASSLSHNQPQHF
TRBJ2-7 TRBD1 - TRBV10-3 13 TGTGCCATCAGGGGGACAGGGAAAAACGAGCAGTACTTC CAIRGTGKNEQYF
TRBJ2-2 - many TRBV20-1 15 TGCAGTGCTAGAGCCGGGGGGCGCGACACCGGGGAGCTGTTTTTT CSARAGGRDTGELFF
TRBJ2-1 - - TRBV10-2 16 TGCGCCAGCAGCGGGGGTCCCCCTTTCTCCTACAATGAGCAGTTCTTC CASSGGPPFSYNEQFF
TRBJ1-1 - few TRBV6-1 13 TGTGCCAGCAGACCCACAGGGAGCACTGAAGCTTTCTTT CASRPTGSTEAFF
TRBJ1-6 - many TRBV3-1 14 TGTGCCAGCAGCCAAGAAGCAAGGAATTCACCCCTCCACTTT CASSQEARNSPLHF
TRBJ2-5 TRBD1 many TRBV7-9 19 TGTGCCAGCAGCTCGAACCCGGGACAGGGGCCAAGAAGACAAGAGACCCAGTACTTC CASSSNPGQGPRRQETQYF
TRBJ2-1 TRBD1 many TRBV28 13 TGTGCCAGCAGTTTCATACAGGGGTATGAGCAGTTCTTC CASSFIQGYEQFF
TRBJ2-3 TRBD1 many TRBV20-1 14 TGCAGTGCCCGCCGACAGGGTGAAAGAGATACGCAGTATTTT CSARRQGERDTQYF
TRBJ2-1 - few TRBV6-5 13 TGTGCCAGCAGTTACAGGGACGGCAATGAGCAGTTCTTC CASSYRDGNEQFF
TRBJ2-7 - - TRBV9 14 TGTGCCAGCAGCGTAGATCCGGGAGAAACGGAGCAGTACTTC CASSVDPGETEQYF
TRBJ1-4 TRBD1 many TRBV12-3/TRBV12-4 13 TGTGCCAGCAGTTTGACAGGGGCAGGAAAACTGTTTTTT CASSLTGAGKLFF
TRBJ2-7 - many TRBV13 14 TGTGCCAGCAGCTTTTCAGAGCCCCCCTACGAGCAGTACTTC CASSFSEPPYEQYF
TRBJ2-2 TRBD1 many TRBV7-9 17 TGTGCCAGCAGGTCCGACAGGGGGCCTTCTAACACCGGGGAGCTGTTTTTT CASRSDRGPSNTGELFF
TRBJ2-4 - many TRBV27 18 TGTGCCACCCCCTTACCGAATCAACCGACTAGGGACAAAAACATTCAGTACTTC CATPLPNQPTRDKNIQYF
TRBJ1-4 - - TRBV24-1 13 TGTGCCACCAGTGATAGCTTCGATGAAAAACTGTTTTTT CATSDSFDEKLFF
TRBJ2-5 TRBD2 many TRBV19 16 TGTGCCAGTAGTCCGAGGGGACTAGCGACACAAGAGACCCAGTACTTC CASSPRGLATQETQYF
TRBJ2-1 TRBD2 few TRBV6-1 15 TGTGCCAGCAGTCGTCTAGCGGGGGGACTAAATGAGCAGTTCTTC CASSRLAGGLNEQFF
TRBJ2-7 - - TRBV3-1 15 TGTGCCAGCAGCCAAACCATATCGGGGTTCGGGGAGCAGTACTTC CASSQTISGFGEQYF
TRBJ2-5 TRBD2 many TRBV7-2 16 TGTGCCAGCAGCCCCCGACTAGCGCGGGGGGCAGAGACCCAGTACTTC CASSPRLARGAETQYF
TRBJ2-7 TRBD2 few TRBV12-3/TRBV12-4 17 TGTGCCAGCAGTTCCGGCCCCCAGGGACTAGCGACATACGAGCAGTACTTC CASSSGPQGLATYEQYF
TRBJ2-1 TRBD2 many TRBV28 15 TGTGCCAGCAACCCGACTAGCGGCGTCGTAAATGAGCAGTTCTTC CASNPTSGVVNEQFF
TRBJ2-6 - - TRBV24-1 16 TGTGCCACCAGTGCACAGGGAGTTTCCGGGGCCAACGTCCTGACTTTC CATSAQGVSGANVLTF
TRBJ2-1 TRBD2 many TRBV12-3/TRBV12-4 12 TGCGCAGTACTAGCGGGGCGACGTGAGCAGTTCTTC CAVLAGRREQFF
TRBJ2-3 - many TRBV3-1 15 TGTGCCAGCAGCCAGGGGGAGACTAGCACAGATACGCAGTATTTT CASSQGETSTDTQYF
TRBJ2-1 - many TRBV6-4 13 TGTGCCAGCAGTGACTCGGGTTACAATGAGCAGTTCTTC CASSDSGYNEQFF
TRBJ2-1 TRBD2 many TRBV7-8 19 TGTGCCAGCAGCTTACCTAGCGGGGCCAAACAGACCTCCTACAATGAGCAGTTCTTC CASSLPSGAKQTSYNEQFF
TRBJ2-1 TRBD2 many TRBV2 16 TGTGCCAGCAGAGAGACTAGCGGGAGTTCCCACAATGAGCAGTTCTTC CASRETSGSSHNEQFF
TRBJ2-1 - - TRBV20-1 15 TGCAGTGCTAGAGTACAGCAGGATAAGGTAAATGAGCAGTTCTTC CSARVQQDKVNEQFF
TRBJ2-3 TRBD2 many TRBV28 14 TGTGCCAGCAGCAGGACTAGCGGGATTAATACGCAGTATTTT CASSRTSGINTQYF
TRBJ2-1 - - TRBV12-3/TRBV12-4 13 TGTGCCAGCAGTTTATCGGGGCAGAATGAGCAGTTCTTC CASSLSGQNEQFF
TRBJ1-1 - - TRBV9 14 TGTGCCAGCAGCGCAATCCATGACTTAACTGAAGCTTTCTTT CASSAIHDLTEAFF